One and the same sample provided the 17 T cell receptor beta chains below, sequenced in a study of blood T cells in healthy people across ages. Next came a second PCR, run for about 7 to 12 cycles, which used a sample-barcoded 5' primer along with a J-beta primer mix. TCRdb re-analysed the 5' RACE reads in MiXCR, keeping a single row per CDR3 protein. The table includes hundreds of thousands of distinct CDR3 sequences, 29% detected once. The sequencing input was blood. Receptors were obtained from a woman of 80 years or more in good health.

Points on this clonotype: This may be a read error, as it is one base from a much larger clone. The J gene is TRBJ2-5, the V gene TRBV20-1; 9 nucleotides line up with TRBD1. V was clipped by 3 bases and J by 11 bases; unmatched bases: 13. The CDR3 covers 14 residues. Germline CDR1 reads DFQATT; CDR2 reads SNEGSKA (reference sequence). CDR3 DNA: TGCAGTGCTAGGGAGGGACAGGGCTACAATGAGCAGTACTTC. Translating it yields CSAREGQGYNEQYF.

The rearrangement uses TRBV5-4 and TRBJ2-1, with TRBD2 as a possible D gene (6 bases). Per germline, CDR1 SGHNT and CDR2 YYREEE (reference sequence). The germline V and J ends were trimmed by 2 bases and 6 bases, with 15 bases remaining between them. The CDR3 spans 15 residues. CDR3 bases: TGTGCCAGCAGCTTCGGACTACCGACTATCAATGAGCAGTTCTTC. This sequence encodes CASSFGLPTINEQFF.

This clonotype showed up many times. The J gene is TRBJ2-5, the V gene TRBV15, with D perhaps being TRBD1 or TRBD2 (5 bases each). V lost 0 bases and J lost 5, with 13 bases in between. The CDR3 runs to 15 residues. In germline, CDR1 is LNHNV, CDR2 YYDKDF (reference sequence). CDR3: CATSRDRVGRETQYF. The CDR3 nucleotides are TGTGCCACCAGCAGAGATAGGGTGGGACGGGAGACCCAGTACTTC.

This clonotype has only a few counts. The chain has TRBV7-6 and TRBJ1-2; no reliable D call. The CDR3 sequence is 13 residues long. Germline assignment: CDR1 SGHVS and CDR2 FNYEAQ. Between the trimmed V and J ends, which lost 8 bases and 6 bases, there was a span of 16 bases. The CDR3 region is CASGSRGFDGYTF. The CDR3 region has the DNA TGTGCCAGCGGCTCCCGAGGATTCGATGGCTACACCTTC.

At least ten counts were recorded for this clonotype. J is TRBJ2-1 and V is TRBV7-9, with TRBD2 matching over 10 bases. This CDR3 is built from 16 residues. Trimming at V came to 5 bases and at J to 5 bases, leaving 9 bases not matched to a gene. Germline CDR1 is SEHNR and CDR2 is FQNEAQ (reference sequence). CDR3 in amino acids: CASSPGTSAWDNEQFF. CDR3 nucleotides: TGTGCCAGCAGCCCCGGGACTAGCGCGTGGGACAATGAGCAGTTCTTC.

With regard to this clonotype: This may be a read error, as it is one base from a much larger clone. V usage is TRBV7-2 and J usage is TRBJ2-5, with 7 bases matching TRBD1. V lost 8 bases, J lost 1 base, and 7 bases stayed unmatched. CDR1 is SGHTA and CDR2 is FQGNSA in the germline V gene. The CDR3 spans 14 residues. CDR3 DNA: TGTGCCAGCGGCAAGGGACAGTCCCAAGAGACCCAGTACTTC. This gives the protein CASGKGQSQETQYF.

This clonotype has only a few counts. The CDR3 reads CASSSPRQGLNTEAFF. The CDR3, as DNA: TGTGCCAGCAGTTCCCCACGACAGGGCTTGAACACTGAAGCTTTCTTT. This chain uses TRBV6-5 with TRBJ1-1; 7 nucleotides line up with TRBD1. The junction had 8 bases not matched to a gene; V was cut back by 4 bases and J by 0 bases. The CDR3 runs to 16 residues. Germline CDR1 MNHEY, CDR2 SVGAGI.

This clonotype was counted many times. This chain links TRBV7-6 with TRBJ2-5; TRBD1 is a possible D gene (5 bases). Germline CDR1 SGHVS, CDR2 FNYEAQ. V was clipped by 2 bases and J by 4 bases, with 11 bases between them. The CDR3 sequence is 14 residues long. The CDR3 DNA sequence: TGTGCCAGCAGCTTAATCGTGGGGCTAGAGACCCAGTACTTC. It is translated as CASSLIVGLETQYF.

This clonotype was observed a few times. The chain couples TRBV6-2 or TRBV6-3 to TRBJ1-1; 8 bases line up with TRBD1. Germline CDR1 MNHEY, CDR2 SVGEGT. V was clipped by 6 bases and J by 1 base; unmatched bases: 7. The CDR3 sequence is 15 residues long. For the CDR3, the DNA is TGTGCCAGCAGAAATGCTGGACAGGGGAACACTGAAGCTTTCTTT. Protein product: CASRNAGQGNTEAFF.

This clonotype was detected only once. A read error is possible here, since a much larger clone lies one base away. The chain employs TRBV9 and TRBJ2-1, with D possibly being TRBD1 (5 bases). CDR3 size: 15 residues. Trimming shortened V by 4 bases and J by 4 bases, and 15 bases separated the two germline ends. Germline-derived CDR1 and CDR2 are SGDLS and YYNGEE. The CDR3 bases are TGTGCCAGCAGCTATAGTTCGACAGATTACAATGAGCAGTTCTTC. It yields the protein CASSYSSTDYNEQFF. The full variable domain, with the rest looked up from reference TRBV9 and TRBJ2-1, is DSGVTQTPKHLITATGQRVTLRCSPRSGDLSVYWYQQSLDQGLQFLIQYYNGEERAKGNILERFSAQQFPDLHSELNLSSLELGDSALYFCASSYSSTDYNEQFFGPGTRLTVL.

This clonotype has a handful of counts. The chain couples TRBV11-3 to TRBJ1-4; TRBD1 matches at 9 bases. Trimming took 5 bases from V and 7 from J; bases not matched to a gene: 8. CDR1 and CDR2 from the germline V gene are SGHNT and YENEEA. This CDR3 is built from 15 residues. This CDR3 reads CASSEQGANSEKLFF. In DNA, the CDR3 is TGTGCCAGCAGCGAACAGGGGGCGAACTCTGAAAAACTGTTTTTT.

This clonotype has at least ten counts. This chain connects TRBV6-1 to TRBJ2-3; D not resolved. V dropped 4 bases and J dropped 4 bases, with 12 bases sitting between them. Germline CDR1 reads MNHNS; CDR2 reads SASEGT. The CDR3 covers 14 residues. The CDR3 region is CASSGVPSSDTQYF. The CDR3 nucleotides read TGTGCCAGCAGTGGAGTCCCGAGTTCAGATACGCAGTATTTT.

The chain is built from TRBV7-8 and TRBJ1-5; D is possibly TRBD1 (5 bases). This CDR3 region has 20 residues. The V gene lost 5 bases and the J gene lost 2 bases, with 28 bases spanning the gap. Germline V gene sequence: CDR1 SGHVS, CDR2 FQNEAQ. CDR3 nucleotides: TGTGCCAGCAGCCCCCGTGGGGCCAGGGAGTCCCTCTTGGGCAATCAGCCCCAGCATTTT. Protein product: CASSPRGARESLLGNQPQHF.

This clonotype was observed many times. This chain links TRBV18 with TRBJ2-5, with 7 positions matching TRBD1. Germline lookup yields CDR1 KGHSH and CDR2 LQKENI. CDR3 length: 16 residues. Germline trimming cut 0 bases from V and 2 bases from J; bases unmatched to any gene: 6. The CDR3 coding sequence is TGTGCCAGCTCACCACCCTACGGGACAGAGCAAGAGACCCAGTACTTC. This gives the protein CASSPPYGTEQETQYF.

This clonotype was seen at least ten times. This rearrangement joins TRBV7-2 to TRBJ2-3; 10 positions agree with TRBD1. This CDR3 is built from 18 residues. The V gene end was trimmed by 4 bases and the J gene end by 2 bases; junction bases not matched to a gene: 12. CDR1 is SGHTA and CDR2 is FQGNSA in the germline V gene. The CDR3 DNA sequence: TGTGCCAGCAGCTGGTGGAGGGCGGGACAGGGGCTCACAGATACGCAGTATTTT. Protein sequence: CASSWWRAGQGLTDTQYF. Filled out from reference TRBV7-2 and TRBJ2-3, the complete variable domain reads GAGVSQSPSNKVTEKGKDVELRCDPISGHTALYWYRQSLGQGLEFLIYFQGNSAPDKSGLPSDRFSAERTGGSVSTLTIQRTQQEDSAVYLCASSWWRAGQGLTDTQYFGPGTRLTVL.

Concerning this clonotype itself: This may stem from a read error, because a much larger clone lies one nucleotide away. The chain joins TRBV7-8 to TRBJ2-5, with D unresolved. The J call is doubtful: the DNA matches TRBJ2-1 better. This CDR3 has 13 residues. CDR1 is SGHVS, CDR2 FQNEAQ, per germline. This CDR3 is CASSWKYQETQFF. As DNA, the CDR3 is TGTGCCAGCAGCTGGAAGTACCAAGAGACCCAGTTCTTC.

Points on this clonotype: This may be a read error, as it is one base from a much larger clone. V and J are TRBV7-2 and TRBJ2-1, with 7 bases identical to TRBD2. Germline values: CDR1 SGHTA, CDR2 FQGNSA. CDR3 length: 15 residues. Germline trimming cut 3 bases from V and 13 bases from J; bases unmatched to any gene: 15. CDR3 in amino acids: CASSLGTAGGETQFF. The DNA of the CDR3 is TGTGCCAGCAGCTTGGGGACGGCTGGGGGGGAGACCCAGTTCTTC.